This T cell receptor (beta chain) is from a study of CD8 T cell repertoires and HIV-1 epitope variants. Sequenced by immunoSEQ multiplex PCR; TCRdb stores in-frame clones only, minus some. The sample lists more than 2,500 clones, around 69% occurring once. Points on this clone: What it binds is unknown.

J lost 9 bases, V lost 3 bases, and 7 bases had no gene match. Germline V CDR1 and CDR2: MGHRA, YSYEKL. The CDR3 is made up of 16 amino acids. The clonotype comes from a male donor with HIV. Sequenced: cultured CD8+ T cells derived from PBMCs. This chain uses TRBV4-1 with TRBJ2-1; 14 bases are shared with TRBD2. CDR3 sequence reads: CASSQGTSGRLFEQFF. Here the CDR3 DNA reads TGCGCCAGCAGCCAGGGGACTAGCGGGAGACTCTTTGAGCAGTTCTTC.